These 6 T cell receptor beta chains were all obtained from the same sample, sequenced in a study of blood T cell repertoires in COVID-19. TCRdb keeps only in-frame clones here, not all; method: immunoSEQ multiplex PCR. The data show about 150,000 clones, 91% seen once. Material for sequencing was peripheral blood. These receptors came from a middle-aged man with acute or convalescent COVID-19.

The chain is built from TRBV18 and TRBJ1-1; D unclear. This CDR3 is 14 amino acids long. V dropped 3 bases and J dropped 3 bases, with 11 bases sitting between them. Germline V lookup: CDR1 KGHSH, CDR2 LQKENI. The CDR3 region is CASSPRDGDTEAFF. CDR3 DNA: TGTGCCAGCTCACCCCGAGATGGTGACACTGAAGCTTTCTTT.

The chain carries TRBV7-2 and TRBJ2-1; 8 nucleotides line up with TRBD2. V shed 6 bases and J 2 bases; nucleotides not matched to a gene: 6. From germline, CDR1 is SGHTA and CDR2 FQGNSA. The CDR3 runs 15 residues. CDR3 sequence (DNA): TGTGCCAGCAGGCCGCCGGGGGGGGCCTACAATGAGCAGTTCTTC. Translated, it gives CASRPPGGAYNEQFF.

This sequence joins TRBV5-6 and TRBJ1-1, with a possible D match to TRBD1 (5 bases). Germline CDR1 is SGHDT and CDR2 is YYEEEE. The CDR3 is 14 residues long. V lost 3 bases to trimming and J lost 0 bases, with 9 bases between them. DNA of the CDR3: TGTGCCAGCAGCTCCATGGGGCTGAACACTGAAGCTTTCTTT. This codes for CASSSMGLNTEAFF.

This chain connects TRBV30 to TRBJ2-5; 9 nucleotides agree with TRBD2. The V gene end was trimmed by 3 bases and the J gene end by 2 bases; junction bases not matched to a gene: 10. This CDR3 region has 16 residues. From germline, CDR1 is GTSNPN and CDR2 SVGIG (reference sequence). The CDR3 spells CAWSHDLAGGQETQYF. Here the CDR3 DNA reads TGTGCCTGGAGCCACGACCTGGCGGGGGGGCAAGAGACCCAGTACTTC.

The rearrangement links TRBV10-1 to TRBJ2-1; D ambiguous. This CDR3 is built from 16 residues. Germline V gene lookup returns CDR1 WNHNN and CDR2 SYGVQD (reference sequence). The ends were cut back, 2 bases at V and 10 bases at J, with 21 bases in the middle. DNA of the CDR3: TGCGCCAGCAGTGAGGTAGACTCCCCCAACGGCGTCGAGCAGTTCTTC. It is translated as CASSEVDSPNGVEQFF.

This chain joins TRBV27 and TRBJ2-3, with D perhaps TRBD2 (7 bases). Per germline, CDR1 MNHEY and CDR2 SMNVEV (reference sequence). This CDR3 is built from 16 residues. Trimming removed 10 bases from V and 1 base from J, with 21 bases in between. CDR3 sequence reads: CATQGRGERGTDTQYF. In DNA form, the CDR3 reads TGTGCCACCCAGGGGAGGGGGGAGCGTGGCACAGATACGCAGTATTTT.